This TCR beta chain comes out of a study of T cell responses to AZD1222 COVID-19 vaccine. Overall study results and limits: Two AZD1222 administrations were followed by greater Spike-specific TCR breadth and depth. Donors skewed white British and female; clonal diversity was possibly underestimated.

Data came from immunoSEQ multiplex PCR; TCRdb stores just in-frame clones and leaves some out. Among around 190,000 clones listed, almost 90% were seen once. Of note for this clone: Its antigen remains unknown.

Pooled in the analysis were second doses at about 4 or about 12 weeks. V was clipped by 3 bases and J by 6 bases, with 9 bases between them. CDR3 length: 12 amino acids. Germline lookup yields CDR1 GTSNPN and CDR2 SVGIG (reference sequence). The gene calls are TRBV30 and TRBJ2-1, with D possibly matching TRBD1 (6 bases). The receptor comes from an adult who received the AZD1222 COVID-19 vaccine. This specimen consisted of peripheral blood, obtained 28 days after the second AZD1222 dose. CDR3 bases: TGTGCCTGGAGCTGGGGGCCCAATGAGCAGTTCTTC. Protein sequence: CAWSWGPNEQFF.